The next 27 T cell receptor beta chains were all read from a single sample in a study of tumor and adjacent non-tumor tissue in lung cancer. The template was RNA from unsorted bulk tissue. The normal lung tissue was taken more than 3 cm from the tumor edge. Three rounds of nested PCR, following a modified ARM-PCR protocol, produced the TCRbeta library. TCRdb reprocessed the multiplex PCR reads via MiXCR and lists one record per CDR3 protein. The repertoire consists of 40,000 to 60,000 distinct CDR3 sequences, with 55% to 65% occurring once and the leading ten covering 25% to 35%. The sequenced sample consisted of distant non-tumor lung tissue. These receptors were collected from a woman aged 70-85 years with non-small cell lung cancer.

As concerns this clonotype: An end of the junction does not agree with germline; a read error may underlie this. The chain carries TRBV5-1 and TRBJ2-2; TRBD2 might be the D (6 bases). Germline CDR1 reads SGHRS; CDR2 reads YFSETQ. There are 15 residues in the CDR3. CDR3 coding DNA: TGCGCCAGCGGGGTGGAGGGACCAAACATCGGGGAGCTGTTTTTT. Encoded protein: CASGVEGPNIGELFF.

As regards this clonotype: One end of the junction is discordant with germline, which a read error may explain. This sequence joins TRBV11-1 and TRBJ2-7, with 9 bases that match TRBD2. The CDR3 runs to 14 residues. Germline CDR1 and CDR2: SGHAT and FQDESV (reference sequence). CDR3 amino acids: CANSLISGSYELYF. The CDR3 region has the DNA TGTGCCAACAGCTTGATTAGCGGGAGTTACGAGCTGTACTTC.

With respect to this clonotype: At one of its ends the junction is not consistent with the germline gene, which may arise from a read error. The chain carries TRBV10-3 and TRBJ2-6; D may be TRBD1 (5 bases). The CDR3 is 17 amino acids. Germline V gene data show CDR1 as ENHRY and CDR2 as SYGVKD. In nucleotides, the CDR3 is TGTGTCATCACTGGAGTCGATAAGGGGCCTGGGGCCAACGTCCTGACTTTC. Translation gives CVITGVDKGPGANVLTF.

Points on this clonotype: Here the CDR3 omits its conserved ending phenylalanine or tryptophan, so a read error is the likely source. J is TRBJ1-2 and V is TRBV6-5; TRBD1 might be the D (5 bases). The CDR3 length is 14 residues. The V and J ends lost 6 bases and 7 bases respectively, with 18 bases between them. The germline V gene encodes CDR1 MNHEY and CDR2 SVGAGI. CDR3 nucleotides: TGTGCCAGCAGCGCGACGGGGCGCTTCTTTGGCTACACCATC. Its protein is CASSATGRFFGYTI.

CDR3 sequence (DNA): TGTGCCGCCACGGGACATGGTAGCATCGAGCAGTACTTC. Translated: CAATGHGSIEQYF. The chain joins TRBV6-5 to TRBJ2-7, with a possible D match to TRBD1 (6 bases). The germline CDR1 and CDR2 sequences are MNHEY and SVGAGI. Deletions cut 11 bases from V and 6 bases from J, with 20 bases between. The length of the CDR3 is 13 residues.

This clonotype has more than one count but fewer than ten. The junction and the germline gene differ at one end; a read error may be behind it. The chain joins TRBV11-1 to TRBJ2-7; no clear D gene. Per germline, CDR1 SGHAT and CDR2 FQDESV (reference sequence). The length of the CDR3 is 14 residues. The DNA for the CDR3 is TGTACCAGCAGCTTCGAAGTGGGTCGCTACGAGCAGTACTTC. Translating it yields CTSSFEVGRYEQYF.

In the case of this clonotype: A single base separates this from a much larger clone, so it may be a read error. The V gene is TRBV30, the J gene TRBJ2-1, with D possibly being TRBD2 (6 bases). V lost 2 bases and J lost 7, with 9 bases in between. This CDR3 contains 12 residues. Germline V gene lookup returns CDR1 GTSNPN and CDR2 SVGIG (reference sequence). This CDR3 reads CAWSTGGNEQFF. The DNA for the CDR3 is TGTGCCTGGAGTACCGGAGGGAATGAGCAGTTCTTC.

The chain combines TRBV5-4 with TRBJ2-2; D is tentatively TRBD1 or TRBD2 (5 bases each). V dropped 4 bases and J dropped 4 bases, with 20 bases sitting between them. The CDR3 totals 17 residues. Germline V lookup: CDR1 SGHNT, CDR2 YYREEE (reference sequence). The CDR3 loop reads CASSPNTGTGSTGELFF. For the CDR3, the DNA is TGTGCCAGCAGCCCTAACACCGGGACGGGGAGCACCGGGGAGCTGTTTTTT.

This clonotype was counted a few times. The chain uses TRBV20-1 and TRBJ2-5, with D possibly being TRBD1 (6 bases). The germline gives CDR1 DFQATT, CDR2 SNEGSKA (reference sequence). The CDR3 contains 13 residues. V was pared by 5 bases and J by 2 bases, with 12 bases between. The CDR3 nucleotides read TGCAGTGCTGAGTGGCAGGGGCAAGAGACCCAGTACTTC. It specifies CSAEWQGQETQYF.

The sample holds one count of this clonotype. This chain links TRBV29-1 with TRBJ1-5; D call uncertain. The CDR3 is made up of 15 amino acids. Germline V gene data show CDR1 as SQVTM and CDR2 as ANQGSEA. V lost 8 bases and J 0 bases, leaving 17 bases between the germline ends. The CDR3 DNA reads TGCAGCCTTATGCGATCATCTTATAGCAATCAGCCCCAGCATTTT. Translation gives CSLMRSSYSNQPQHF.

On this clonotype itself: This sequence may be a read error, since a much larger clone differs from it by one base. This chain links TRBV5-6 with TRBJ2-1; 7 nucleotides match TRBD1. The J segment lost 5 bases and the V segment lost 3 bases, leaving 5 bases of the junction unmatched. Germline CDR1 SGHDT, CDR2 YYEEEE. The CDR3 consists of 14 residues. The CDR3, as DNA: TGTGCCAGCAGCTCATCGGGACAGAACAATGAGCAGTTCTTC. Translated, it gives CASSSSGQNNEQFF.

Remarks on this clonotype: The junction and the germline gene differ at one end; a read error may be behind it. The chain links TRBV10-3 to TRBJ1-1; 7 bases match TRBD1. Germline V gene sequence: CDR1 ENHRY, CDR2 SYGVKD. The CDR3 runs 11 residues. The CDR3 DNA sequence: TGCGCCATCAGTGAGGGCGGACAGGTTTTCTTT. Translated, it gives CAISEGGQVFF.

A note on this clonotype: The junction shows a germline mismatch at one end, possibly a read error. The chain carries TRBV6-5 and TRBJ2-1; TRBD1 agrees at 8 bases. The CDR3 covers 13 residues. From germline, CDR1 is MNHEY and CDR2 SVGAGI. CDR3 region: CATRQGLYNEQFF. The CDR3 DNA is TGTGCCACTCGACAGGGGCTCTACAATGAACAGTTCTTC.

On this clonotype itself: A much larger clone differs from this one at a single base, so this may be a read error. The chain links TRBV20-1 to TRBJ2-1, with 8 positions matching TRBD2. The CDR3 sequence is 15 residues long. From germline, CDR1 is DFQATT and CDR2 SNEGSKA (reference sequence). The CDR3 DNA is TGCAGTGCTAGAGATATTACTAGCGGAGACAATAAGCAGTTCTTC. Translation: CSARDITSGDNKQFF.

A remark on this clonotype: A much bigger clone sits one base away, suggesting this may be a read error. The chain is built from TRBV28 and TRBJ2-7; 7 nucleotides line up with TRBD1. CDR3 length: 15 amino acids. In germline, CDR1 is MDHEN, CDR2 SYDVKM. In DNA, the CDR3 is TGTGTCAGCAGCACCCCGACAGGGCACTCCTACGAGCAGTACTTC. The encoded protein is CVSSTPTGHSYEQYF.

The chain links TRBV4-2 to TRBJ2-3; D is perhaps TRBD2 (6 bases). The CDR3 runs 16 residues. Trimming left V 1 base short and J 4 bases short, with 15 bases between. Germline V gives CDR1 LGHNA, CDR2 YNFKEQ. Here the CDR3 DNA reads TGTGCCAGCAGCCAAGGGACTGGCGGGACCGCAGATACGCAGTATTTT. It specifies CASSQGTGGTADTQYF.

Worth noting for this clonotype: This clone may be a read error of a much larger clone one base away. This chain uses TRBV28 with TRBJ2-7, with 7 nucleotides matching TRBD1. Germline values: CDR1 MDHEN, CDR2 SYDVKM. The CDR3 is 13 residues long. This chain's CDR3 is CASTPGQVHEQHF. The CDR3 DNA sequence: TGTGCCAGCACCCCCGGACAGGTCCACGAGCAGCACTTC.

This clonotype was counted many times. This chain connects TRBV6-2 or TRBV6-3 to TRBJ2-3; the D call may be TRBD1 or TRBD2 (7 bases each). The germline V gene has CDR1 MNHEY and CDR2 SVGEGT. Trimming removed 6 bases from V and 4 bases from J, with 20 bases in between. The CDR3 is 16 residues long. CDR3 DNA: TGTGCCAGCAGCTTTCGACAGGGAGGGGGAGCAGATACGCAGTATTTT. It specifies CASSFRQGGGADTQYF.

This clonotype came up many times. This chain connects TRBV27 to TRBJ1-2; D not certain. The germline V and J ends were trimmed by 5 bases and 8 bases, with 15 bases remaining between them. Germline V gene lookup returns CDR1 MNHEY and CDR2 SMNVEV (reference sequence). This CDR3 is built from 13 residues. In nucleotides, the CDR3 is TGTGCCAGCAGTCCAACGAGGCGAGGAGGCTACACCTTC. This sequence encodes CASSPTRRGGYTF.

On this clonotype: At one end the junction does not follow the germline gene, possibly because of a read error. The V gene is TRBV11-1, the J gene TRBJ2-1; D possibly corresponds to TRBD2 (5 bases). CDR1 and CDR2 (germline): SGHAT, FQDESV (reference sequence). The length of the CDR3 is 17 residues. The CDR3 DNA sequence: TGTACCAGCGGCTTTCCCCCATGGGAGTGCTCCTACAATGAGCAGTTCTTC. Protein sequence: CTSGFPPWECSYNEQFF.

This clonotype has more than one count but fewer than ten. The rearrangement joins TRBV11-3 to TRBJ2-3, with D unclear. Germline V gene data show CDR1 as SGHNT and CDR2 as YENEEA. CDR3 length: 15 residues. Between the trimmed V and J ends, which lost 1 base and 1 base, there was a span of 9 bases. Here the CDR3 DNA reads TGTGCCAGCAGCTTAGGACTTACCCGCACAGATACGCAGTATTTT. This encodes CASSLGLTRTDTQYF.

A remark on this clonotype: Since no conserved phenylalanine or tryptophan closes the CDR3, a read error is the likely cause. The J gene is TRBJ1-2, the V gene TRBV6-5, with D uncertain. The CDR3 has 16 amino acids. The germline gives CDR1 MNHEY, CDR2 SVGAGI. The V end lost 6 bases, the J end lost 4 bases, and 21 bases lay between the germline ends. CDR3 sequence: CASRTPGVRGSYGYTL. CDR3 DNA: TGTGCCAGCAGGACTCCCGGGGTTAGAGGGAGCTATGGCTACACCCTC.

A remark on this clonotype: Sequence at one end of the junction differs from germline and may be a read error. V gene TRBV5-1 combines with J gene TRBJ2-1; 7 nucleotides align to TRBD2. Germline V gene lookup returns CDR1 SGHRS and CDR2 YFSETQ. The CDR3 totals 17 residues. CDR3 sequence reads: CASSKSSGPSSYNEQSF. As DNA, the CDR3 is TGCGCCAGCAGCAAAAGTAGCGGGCCCAGCTCCTACAATGAGCAGTCCTTC.

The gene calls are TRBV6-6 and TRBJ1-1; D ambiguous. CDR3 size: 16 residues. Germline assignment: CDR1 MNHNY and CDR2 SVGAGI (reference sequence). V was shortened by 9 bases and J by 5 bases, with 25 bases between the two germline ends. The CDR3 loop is CARRIGRSALPTEAFF. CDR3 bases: TGTGCCAGGAGAATAGGACGGTCAGCTCTACCGACTGAAGCTTTCTTT.

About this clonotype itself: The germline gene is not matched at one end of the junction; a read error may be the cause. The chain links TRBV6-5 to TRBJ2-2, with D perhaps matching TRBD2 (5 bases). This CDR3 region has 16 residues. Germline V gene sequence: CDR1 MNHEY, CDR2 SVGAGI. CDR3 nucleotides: TGTGCCAGCAGCCGATCGGGCGGAGAGGTCACCGGGGAGATGTTTTTT. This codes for CASSRSGGEVTGEMFF.

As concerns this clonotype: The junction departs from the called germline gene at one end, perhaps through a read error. Here the CDR3 reads CASKPGGHIDMQYF. CDR3 nucleotides: TGCGCCAGCAAGCCGGGAGGCCACATAGATATGCAGTATTTT. The V and J genes are TRBV5-1 and TRBJ2-3, with 7 bases matching TRBD2. The CDR3 contains 14 residues. The germline gives CDR1 SGHRS, CDR2 YFSETQ.

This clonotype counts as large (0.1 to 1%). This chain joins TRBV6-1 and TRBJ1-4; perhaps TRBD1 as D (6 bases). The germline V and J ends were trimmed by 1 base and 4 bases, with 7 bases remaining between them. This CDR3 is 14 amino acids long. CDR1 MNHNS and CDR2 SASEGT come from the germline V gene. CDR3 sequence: CASSEVQGNEKLFF. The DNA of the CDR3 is TGTGCCAGCAGTGAAGTACAGGGTAATGAAAAACTGTTTTTT.